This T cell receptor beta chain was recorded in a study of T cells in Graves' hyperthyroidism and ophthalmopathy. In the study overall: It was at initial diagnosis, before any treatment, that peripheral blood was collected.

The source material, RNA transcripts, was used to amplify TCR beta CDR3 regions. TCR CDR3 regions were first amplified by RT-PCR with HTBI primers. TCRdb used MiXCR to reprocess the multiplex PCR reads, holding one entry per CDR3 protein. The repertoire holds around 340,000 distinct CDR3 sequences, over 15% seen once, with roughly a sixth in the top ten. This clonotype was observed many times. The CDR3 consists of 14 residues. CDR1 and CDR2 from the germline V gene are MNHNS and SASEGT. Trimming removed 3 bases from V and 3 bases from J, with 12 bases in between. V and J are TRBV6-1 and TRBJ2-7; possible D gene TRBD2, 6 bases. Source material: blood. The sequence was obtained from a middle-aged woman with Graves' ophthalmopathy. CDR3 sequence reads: CASSEKRASYEQYF. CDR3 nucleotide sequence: TGTGCCAGCAGTGAGAAGCGGGCTAGCTACGAGCAGTACTTC.